The source of this TCR beta chain is a study of cytomegalovirus exposure and HLA in healthy donors. Trimming took 5 bases from V and 1 from J, leaving 12 bases between them. This CDR3 is built from 15 residues. The V gene's germline CDR1 is SGHTA and CDR2 FQGTGA. Using immunoSEQ multiplex PCR, the repertoire was profiled, and TCRdb retains in-frame clones only, with some absent. The sample consists of approximately 140,000 clones, more than 75% of them appearing once. Worth noting for this clone: The antigen remains unidentified.

Study-wide results and caveats: According to the study, 180 or so TCR beta chains were cytomegalovirus-associated. Specific recognition of CMV antigens was confirmed in vitro for three chains (all CMV-associated). In a later analysis, first-cohort TCR clusters were found to tend to co-occur in the 130 or so validation repertoires. Rarity characterized most TCR sequences, yet some public TCRs appeared in many donors.

The sample consisted of PBMCs. This chain joins TRBV7-3 and TRBJ1-3; D remains ambiguous. The source is a man between 18 and 29 years old in good health and CMV-seropositive. DNA for the CDR3: TGTGCCAGCAGCGTTGGAGTAGGATCTGGAAACACCATATATTTT. This sequence encodes CASSVGVGSGNTIYF.